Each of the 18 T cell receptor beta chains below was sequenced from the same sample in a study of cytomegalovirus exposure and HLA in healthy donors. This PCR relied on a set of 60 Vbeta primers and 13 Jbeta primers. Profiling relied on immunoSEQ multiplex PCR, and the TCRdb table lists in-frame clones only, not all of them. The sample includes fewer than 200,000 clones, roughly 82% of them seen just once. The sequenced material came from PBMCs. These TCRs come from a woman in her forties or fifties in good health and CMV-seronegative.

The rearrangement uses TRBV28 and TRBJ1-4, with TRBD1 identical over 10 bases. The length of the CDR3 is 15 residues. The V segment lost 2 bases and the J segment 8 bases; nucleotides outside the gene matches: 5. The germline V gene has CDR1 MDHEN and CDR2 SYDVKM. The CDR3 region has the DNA TGTGCCAGCAGTTTAAGACAGGGGGCGACGGAAAAACTGTTTTTT. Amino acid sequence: CASSLRQGATEKLFF.

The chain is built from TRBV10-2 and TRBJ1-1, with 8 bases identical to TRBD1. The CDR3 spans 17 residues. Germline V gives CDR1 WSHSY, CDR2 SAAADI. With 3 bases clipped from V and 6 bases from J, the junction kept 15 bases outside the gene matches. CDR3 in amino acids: CASSEPRTGFAFAEAFF. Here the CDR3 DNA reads TGCGCCAGCAGTGAACCCCGGACAGGGTTTGCTTTCGCTGAAGCTTTCTTT.

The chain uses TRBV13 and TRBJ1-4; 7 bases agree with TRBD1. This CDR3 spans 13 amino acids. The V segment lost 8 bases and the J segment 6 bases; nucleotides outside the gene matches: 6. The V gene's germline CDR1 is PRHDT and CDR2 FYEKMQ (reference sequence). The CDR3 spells CASADRMDEKLFF. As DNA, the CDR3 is TGTGCCAGCGCGGACAGGATGGATGAAAAACTGTTTTTT.

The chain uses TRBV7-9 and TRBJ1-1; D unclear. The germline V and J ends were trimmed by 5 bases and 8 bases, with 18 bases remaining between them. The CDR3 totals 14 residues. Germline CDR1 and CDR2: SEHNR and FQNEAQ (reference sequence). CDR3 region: CASSTRGGMKEAFF. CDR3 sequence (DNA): TGTGCCAGCAGCACGAGAGGCGGCATGAAAGAAGCTTTCTTT.

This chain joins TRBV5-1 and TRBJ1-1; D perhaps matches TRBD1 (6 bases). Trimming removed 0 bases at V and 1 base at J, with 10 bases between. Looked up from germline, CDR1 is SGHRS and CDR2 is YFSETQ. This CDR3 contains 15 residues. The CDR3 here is CASSLEGVGNTEAFF. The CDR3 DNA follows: TGCGCCAGCAGCTTGGAGGGGGTTGGGAACACTGAAGCTTTCTTT.

The CDR3 loop is CASSVGAYGEETQYF. CDR3 coding DNA: TGTGCCAGCAGCGTAGGGGCATACGGGGAAGAGACCCAGTACTTC. The chain links TRBV9 to TRBJ2-5; D may be TRBD2 (5 bases). The V gene lost 0 bases and the J gene lost 3 bases, with 12 bases spanning the gap. This CDR3 comprises 15 residues. Germline V gives CDR1 SGDLS, CDR2 YYNGEE.

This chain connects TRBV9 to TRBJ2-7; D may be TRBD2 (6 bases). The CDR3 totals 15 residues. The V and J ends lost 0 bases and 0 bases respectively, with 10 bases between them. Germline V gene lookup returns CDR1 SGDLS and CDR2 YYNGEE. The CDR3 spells CASSVGRETSYEQYF. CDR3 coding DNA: TGTGCCAGCAGCGTAGGACGGGAGACCTCCTACGAGCAGTACTTC.

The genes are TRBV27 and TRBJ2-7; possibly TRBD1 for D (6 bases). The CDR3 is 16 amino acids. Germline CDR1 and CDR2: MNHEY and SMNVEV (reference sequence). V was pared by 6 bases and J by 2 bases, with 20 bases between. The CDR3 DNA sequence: TGTGCCAGCAGCCCGACAGGCTCTAGCACAGCCTACGAGCAGTACTTC. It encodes CASSPTGSSTAYEQYF.

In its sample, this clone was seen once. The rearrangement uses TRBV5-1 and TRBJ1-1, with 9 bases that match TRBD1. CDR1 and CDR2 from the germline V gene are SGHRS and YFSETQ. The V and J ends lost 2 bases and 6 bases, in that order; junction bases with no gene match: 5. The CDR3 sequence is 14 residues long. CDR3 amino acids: CASSLQGAQAEAFF. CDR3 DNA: TGCGCCAGCAGCTTACAGGGGGCGCAGGCTGAAGCTTTCTTT.

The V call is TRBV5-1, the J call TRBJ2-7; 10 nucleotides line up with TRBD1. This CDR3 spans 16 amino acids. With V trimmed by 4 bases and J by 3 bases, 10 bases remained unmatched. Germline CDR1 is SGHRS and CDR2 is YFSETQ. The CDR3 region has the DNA TGCGCCAGCAGCCCCGGGACAGGGGAATCCGTCTACGAGCAGTACTTC. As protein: CASSPGTGESVYEQYF. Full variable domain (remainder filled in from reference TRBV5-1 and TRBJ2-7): KAGVTQTPRYLIKTRGQQVTLSCSPISGHRSVSWYQQTPGQGLQFLFEYFSETQRNKGNFPGRFSGRQFSNSRSEMNVSTLELGDSALYLCASSPGTGESVYEQYFGPGTRLTVT.

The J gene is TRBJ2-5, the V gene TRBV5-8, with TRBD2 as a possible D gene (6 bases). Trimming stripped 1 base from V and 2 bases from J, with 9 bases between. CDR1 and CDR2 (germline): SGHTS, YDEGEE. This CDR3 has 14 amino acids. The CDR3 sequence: CASSLWDWQETQYF. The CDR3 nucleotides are TGTGCCAGCAGCTTGTGGGACTGGCAAGAGACCCAGTACTTC. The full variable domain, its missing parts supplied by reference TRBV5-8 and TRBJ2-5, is EAGVTQSPTHLIKTRGQQATLRCSPISGHTSVYWYQQALGLGLQFLLWYDEGEERNRGNFPPRFSGRQFPNYSSELNVNALELEDSALYLCASSLWDWQETQYFGPGTRLLVL.

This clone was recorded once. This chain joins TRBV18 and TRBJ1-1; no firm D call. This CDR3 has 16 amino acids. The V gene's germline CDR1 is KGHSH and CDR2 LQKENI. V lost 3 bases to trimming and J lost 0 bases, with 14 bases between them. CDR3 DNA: TGTGCCAGCTCACCTGGAGGGATTCTTATGAACACTGAAGCTTTCTTT. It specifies CASSPGGILMNTEAFF.

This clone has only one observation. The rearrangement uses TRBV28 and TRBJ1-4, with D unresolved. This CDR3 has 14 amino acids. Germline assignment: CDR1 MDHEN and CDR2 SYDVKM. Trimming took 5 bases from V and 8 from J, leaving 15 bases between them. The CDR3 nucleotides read TGTGCCAGCAGTCCTCGACGCGGGGTGGAAAAACTGTTTTTT. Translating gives CASSPRRGVEKLFF.

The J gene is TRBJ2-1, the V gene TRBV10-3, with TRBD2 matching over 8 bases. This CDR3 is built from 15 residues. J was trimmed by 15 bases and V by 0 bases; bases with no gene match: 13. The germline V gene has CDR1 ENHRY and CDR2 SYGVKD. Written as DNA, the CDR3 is TGTGCCATCAGTGAGTCGAAAGGGACTAGACGTCTCCGGTTCTTC. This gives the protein CAISESKGTRRLRFF.

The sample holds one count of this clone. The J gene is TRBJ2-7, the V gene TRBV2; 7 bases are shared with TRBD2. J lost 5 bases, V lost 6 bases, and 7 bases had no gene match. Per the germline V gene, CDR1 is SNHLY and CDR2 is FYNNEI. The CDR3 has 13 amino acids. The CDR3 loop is CASSRLAHHEQYF. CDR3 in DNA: TGTGCCAGCAGCCGACTAGCCCACCACGAGCAGTACTTC.

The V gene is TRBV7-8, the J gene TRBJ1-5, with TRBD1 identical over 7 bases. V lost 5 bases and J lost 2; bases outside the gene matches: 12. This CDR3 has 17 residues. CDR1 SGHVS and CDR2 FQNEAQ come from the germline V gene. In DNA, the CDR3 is TGTGCCAGCAGCCCAGACCTCAGGGGGTTTCGCAATCAGCCCCAGCATTTT. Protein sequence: CASSPDLRGFRNQPQHF. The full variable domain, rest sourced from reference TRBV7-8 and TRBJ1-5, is GAGVSQSPRYKVAKRGQDVALRCDPISGHVSLFWYQQALGQGPEFLTYFQNEAQLDKSGLPSDRFFAERPEGSVSTLKIQRTQQEDSAVYLCASSPDLRGFRNQPQHFGDGTRLSIL.

The CDR3 DNA reads as TGTGCCAGCAGCTCAGCCGGGAGCGCTCCAATCTACACCTTC. Translating it yields CASSSAGSAPIYTF. V usage is TRBV7-2 and J usage is TRBJ1-2; D gene ambiguous. Germline V gives CDR1 SGHTA, CDR2 FQGNSA. V was pared by 4 bases and J by 10 bases, with 19 bases between. CDR3 length equals 14 residues.

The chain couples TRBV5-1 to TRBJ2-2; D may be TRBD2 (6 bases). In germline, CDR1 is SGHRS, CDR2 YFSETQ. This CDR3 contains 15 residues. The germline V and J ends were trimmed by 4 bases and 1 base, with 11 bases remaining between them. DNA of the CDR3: TGCGCCAGCAGCCCGGGGGTAGTGAACACCGGGGAGCTGTTTTTT. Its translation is CASSPGVVNTGELFF.